This T cell receptor (beta chain) was identified in a study of a mutant IDH1 vaccine in newly diagnosed glioma. Study background: Treated individuals were around 60% male and approximately 38% female, averaging 40.4 years of age.

Worth noting for this clone: Its antigen is as yet unknown.

The time point: week 35, safety follow-up. Vaccine doses each comprised 300 ug of mutant IDH1 20-mer peptide, with topical imiquimod. Method: immunoSEQ multiplex PCR; TCRdb's copy keeps in-frame clones and lacks some. Here the sample spans approximately 50,000 clones, 80% to 90% being singletons. Sequencing was performed on PBMCs, taken from a glioma patient whose treatment included an IDH1 peptide vaccine. This clonotype originated in a man aged 40-50 years with glioma.

CDR3 DNA: TGTGCCAGCAGCGCGAGAGGACAGGGAAACACCATATATTTT. Residues: CASSARGQGNTIYF. The chain couples TRBV9 to TRBJ1-3, with D maybe TRBD1 (6 bases). V dropped 3 bases and J dropped 4 bases, with 11 bases sitting between them. The CDR3 runs 14 residues. Per the germline V gene, CDR1 is SGDLS and CDR2 is YYNGEE.